These T cell receptor beta chains were read from a single sample in a study of blood T cells in healthy people across ages. Using its own MiXCR run on the 5' RACE reads, TCRdb lists one record per CDR3 protein. The sample includes about 640,000 distinct CDR3 sequences, about 53% of them seen just once. Sequencing was done on a sample of blood. Receptor source: a man between 60 and 70 years old in good health. Both conserved end residues are part of each CDR3. Not all rows give a size; the values are once, few, many and, for expanded clones, a class.

TRBV4-1	TRBJ2-5	few	CASSQAGEPNQETQYF
TRBV25-1	TRBJ1-6	-	CASLQTGTGSSPLHF
TRBV6-2/TRBV6-3	TRBJ1-4	few	CASSHNRDKNEKLFF
TRBV6-5	TRBJ1-6	-	CASSSGTGLRPSNSPLHF
TRBV5-5	TRBJ1-1	-	CASSLRQGCTEAFF
TRBV2	TRBJ2-1	-	CASSVRSHEQFF
TRBV12-3/TRBV12-4	TRBJ2-5	-	CASSLGQGGAEYF
TRBV20-1	TRBJ2-3	-	CSARTPTSADTQYF
TRBV29-1	TRBJ2-7	-	CSVEGPGGSYEQYF
TRBV15	-	-	CATSRDLGGGGEQYF
TRBV3-1	TRBJ2-7	few	CASSQYTYEQYF
TRBV4-1	TRBJ1-4	few	CASSQGAGANEKLFF
TRBV5-1	TRBJ2-1	-	CASSFSGGDYEQFF
TRBV20-1	TRBJ2-7	few	CSAKVAGGIYEQYF
TRBV2	TRBJ2-3	-	CASSEIGEADTQYF
TRBV13	TRBJ2-5	-	CASSLGRAPRAEQYF
TRBV20-1	TRBJ1-6	-	CSASHRGWDSPLHF
TRBV7-8	TRBJ2-3	-	CASSFPGQGRTDTQYF
TRBV9	-	-	CASSPSGGAGETQYF
TRBV7-8	TRBJ2-4	many	CASSLEGRGAIQYF
TRBV20-1	TRBJ1-2	few	CSARSALGGGGYTF
TRBV29-1	TRBJ2-1	-	CSVDRQVGNEQFF
TRBV10-3	TRBJ2-1	-	CAISGTSGTNEQFF
TRBV7-2	TRBJ2-1	-	CASSPRGLAGLNEQFF
TRBV5-1	TRBJ2-4	-	CASSFAGGLKNIQYF
TRBV28	TRBJ2-3	-	CASRPGGSDTQYF
TRBV5-8	TRBJ2-7	few	CASSLAQGGTYEQYF
TRBV7-8	TRBJ1-2	-	CASSLTDRVYGYTF
TRBV7-8	TRBJ2-7	-	CASSLGLGVEQYF
TRBV6-2/TRBV6-3	TRBJ1-2	-	CASSQQHHYGYTF
TRBV4-1	TRBJ2-1	-	CASSQAPQGGAGNEQFF
TRBV20-1	TRBJ2-1	once	CSAAPLPASGGADEQFF
TRBV2	TRBJ2-7	-	CASSEGGTYEQYF
TRBV3-1	TRBJ2-1	-	CASSRPPGGAGNEQFF
TRBV12-3/TRBV12-4	TRBJ1-5	many	CASSLSLRGLNQPQHF